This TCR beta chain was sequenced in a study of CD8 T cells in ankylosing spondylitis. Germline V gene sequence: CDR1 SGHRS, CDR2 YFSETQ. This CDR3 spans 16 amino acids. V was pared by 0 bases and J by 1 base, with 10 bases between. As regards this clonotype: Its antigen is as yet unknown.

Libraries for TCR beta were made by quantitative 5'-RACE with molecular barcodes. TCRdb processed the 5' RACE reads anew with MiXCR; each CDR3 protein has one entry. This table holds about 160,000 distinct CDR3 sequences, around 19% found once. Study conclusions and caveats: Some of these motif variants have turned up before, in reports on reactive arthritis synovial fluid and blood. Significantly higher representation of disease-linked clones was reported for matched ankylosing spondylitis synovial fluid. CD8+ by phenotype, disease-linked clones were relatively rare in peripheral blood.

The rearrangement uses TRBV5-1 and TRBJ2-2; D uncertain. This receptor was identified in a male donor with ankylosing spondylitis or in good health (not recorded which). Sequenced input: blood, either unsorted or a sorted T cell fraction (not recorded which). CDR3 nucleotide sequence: TGCGCCAGCAGCTTGGCGGCAAACAGGAACACCGGGGAGCTGTTTTTT. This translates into CASSLAANRNTGELFF.